The 14 T cell receptor beta chains given below trace back to one sample, sequenced in a study of long-term antiretroviral therapy in people with HIV. Assay version v3.0 of immunoSEQ was used, and it was run at survey level. Method: immunoSEQ multiplex PCR; TCRdb's copy keeps in-frame clones and lacks some. Of 30,000 to 40,000 clones in the sample, roughly 85% were seen once. Source: unsorted PBMCs, taken around 3.3 years after starting antiretroviral therapy. Source of these receptors: a man aged 18 to 29 with HIV.

With respect to this clone: At one boundary the junction diverges from the germline segment, which might be a read error. Written as DNA, the CDR3 is TGTGCTAGCAGCTTACGACAGGGGCAGTGGGAGACCCAGTACTTC. As protein: CASSLRQGQWETQYF. This chain uses TRBV7-7 with TRBJ2-5, with 8 bases identical to TRBD1. The CDR3 runs to 15 residues. The germline V gene encodes CDR1 SSHAT and CDR2 FNYEAQ (reference sequence).

The chain uses TRBV11-2 and TRBJ2-5; 12 bases agree with TRBD1. CDR3 length: 15 residues. The trim removed 5 bases at V and 4 bases at J, leaving 5 bases unmatched. CDR1 and CDR2 (germline): SGHAT, FQNNGV. CDR3 DNA: TGTGCCAGCAGCGAACCGGGACAGGGGGCAGAGACCCAGTACTTC. Its translation is CASSEPGQGAETQYF.

CDR3 loop: CASSSPGTGVNEQYF. The CDR3 DNA reads as TGTGCCAGCAGCTCCCCCGGGACAGGGGTGAACGAGCAGTACTTC. The V gene is TRBV5-6, the J gene TRBJ2-7; 10 bases agree with TRBD1. Trimming cost V 3 bases and J 5 bases; bases outside gene matches: 8. The CDR3 sequence is 15 residues long. The germline CDR1 and CDR2 sequences are SGHDT and YYEEEE.

The chain has TRBV7-9 and TRBJ1-5; D is unresolved. This CDR3 has 14 residues. CDR1 is SEHNR, CDR2 FQNEAQ, per germline (reference sequence). Trimming left V 5 bases short and J 0 bases short, with 8 bases between. CDR3 protein: CASSDRFSNQPQHF. CDR3 nucleotides: TGTGCCAGCAGCGACCGTTTTAGCAATCAGCCCCAGCATTTT. Looking up the rest from reference TRBV7-9 and TRBJ1-5 gives the full variable domain: DTGVSQNPRHKITKRGQNVTFRCDPISEHNRLYWYRQTLGQGPEFLTYFQNEAQLEKSRLLSDRFSAERPKGSFSTLEIQRTEQGDSAMYLCASSDRFSNQPQHFGDGTRLSIL.

V is TRBV5-1 and J is TRBJ2-1; 9 nucleotides agree with TRBD1. CDR3 length: 16 residues. From germline, CDR1 is SGHRS and CDR2 YFSETQ. Losses at the gene ends were 4 bases for V and 2 bases for J; bases not matched to a gene: 7. The CDR3 nucleotides read TGCGCCAGCAGCCTAACGGACAGGGGCCCCTACAATGAGCAGTTCTTC. As protein: CASSLTDRGPYNEQFF.

This clone came up a few times. The V and J genes are TRBV7-2 and TRBJ2-1, with 8 bases fitting TRBD2. The CDR3 totals 16 residues. V trimming: 4 bases; J trimming: 2 bases; junction bases outside the gene matches: 7. Germline CDR1 and CDR2: SGHTA and FQGNSA. The CDR3 DNA reads TGTGCCAGCAGCTCGGGAGGGGGAGGGCCCTACAATGAGCAGTTCTTC. Translated: CASSSGGGGPYNEQFF. Complete variable domain (other parts from reference TRBV7-2 and TRBJ2-1): GAGVSQSPSNKVTEKGKDVELRCDPISGHTALYWYRQSLGQGLEFLIYFQGNSAPDKSGLPSDRFSAERTGGSVSTLTIQRTQQEDSAVYLCASSSGGGGPYNEQFFGPGTRLTVL.

This chain connects TRBV7-2 to TRBJ2-3; possibly TRBD2 for D (5 bases). CDR1 SGHTA and CDR2 FQGNSA come from the germline V gene. The CDR3 is made up of 15 amino acids. Trimming took off 5 bases at V and 0 bases at J, with 12 bases between the two ends. DNA of the CDR3: TGTGCCAGCAGCCCCCTGGGGAGAAGCACAGATACGCAGTATTTT. Amino acid sequence: CASSPLGRSTDTQYF.

This clone has only one observation. J is TRBJ1-1 and V is TRBV19, with 8 bases that match TRBD1. Germline CDR1 is LNHDA and CDR2 is SQIVND (reference sequence). J gave up 4 bases and V 1 base, and 5 bases lay outside the gene matches. The CDR3 is 15 amino acids. The CDR3 reads CASSIVQGASTEAFF. In DNA form, the CDR3 reads TGTGCCAGTAGTATAGTTCAGGGGGCCAGCACTGAAGCTTTCTTT.

This sequence joins TRBV7-6 and TRBJ1-5, with TRBD1 identical over 8 bases. CDR3 length equals 20 residues. The trim removed 2 bases at V and 0 bases at J, leaving 15 bases unmatched. Germline V gene data show CDR1 as SGHVS and CDR2 as FNYEAQ. This chain's CDR3 is CASSLTRSGGSGYSNQPQHF. CDR3 DNA sequence: TGTGCCAGCAGCTTAACTCGTTCAGGGGGCTCTGGGTATAGCAATCAGCCCCAGCATTTT. Full variable domain (outside the CDR3, taken from reference TRBV7-6 and TRBJ1-5): GAGVSQSPRYKVTKRGQDVALRCDPISGHVSLYWYRQALGQGPEFLTYFNYEAQQDKSGLPNDRFSAERPEGSISTLTIQRTEQRDSAMYRCASSLTRSGGSGYSNQPQHFGDGTRLSIL.

The genes are TRBV7-3 and TRBJ1-1; D may be TRBD1 (5 bases). The germline V gene has CDR1 SGHTA and CDR2 FQGTGA. V lost 5 bases, J lost 6 bases, and 16 bases lay in between. This CDR3 comprises 14 residues. This chain's CDR3 is CASSPGPGGAEAFF. The CDR3 nucleotides are TGTGCCAGCAGCCCGGGGCCCGGGGGGGCTGAAGCTTTCTTT.

The rearrangement uses TRBV19 and TRBJ1-2; D possibly corresponds to TRBD1 (5 bases). The CDR3 length is 15 residues. Germline-derived CDR1 and CDR2 are LNHDA and SQIVND (reference sequence). Trimming took 3 bases from V and 2 from J, leaving 13 bases between them. CDR3: CASSMGPRGNYGYTF. The DNA of the CDR3 is TGTGCCAGTAGTATGGGACCTCGGGGCAACTATGGCTACACCTTC.

This clone was observed once. The chain uses TRBV7-2 and TRBJ2-7, with 7 bases identical to TRBD1. The trim removed 1 base at V and 5 bases at J, leaving 2 bases unmatched. There are 13 residues in the CDR3. CDR1 and CDR2 from the germline V gene are SGHTA and FQGNSA. The DNA for the CDR3 is TGTGCCAGCAGCTTAGACAGGGGTGACGAGCAGTACTTC. Its protein is CASSLDRGDEQYF.

The chain couples TRBV5-1 to TRBJ2-2, with 8 bases aligning to TRBD1. V was clipped by 0 bases and J by 5 bases; unmatched bases: 3. The CDR3 loop spans 15 amino acids. Germline CDR1 reads SGHRS; CDR2 reads YFSETQ. The CDR3 loop reads CASSLGQGLTGELFF. As DNA, the CDR3 is TGCGCCAGCAGCTTGGGACAGGGGCTGACCGGGGAGCTGTTTTTT.

This chain links TRBV9 with TRBJ2-3; D is unresolved. Trimming stripped 4 bases from V and 0 bases from J, with 9 bases between. The V gene's germline CDR1 is SGDLS and CDR2 YYNGEE. This CDR3 comprises 14 residues. The CDR3 loop reads CASSPRLSTDTQYF. The DNA for the CDR3 is TGTGCCAGCAGCCCTCGACTCAGCACAGATACGCAGTATTTT.